Described below is a single T cell receptor beta chain sequence and its context. Antigen unknown. These data originate in a study of shared clonotypes between healthy human individuals. Background on the study: Sampling drew on donors who were a couple of women and a few men aged 18 to 49.

Repertoires were generated with immunoSEQ multiplex PCR, while TCRdb's copy carries only in-frame clones and drops some. The profile covers about 1,900,000 clones, with approximately 94% appearing a single time and 0.95% to 1.5% taken by the ten largest. V dropped 1 base and J dropped 2 bases, with 17 bases sitting between them. Germline V gene lookup returns CDR1 LNHDA and CDR2 SQIVND (reference sequence). The CDR3 consists of 17 residues. Terminally differentiated effector memory CD45RA+ cells were excluded by CCR7 positive selection of CD45RO-negative cells. Free of recent acute infections or vaccinations, the donors were healthy HIV-negative adults. Study findings and constraints: Larger richness was generally estimated for naive than memory subsets. Shared clonotypes across all four donors exceeded non-shared ones in generation probability.

This TCR came from a young man in good health. The chain links TRBV19 to TRBJ1-1; D may be TRBD1 (6 bases). The sample comprised naive CD8+ T cells sorted from blood. CDR3 in amino acids: CASSIVDPARGNTEAFF. DNA for the CDR3: TGTGCCAGTAGTATAGTAGACCCGGCCAGGGGCAACACTGAAGCTTTCTTT.